The 4 T cell receptor beta chains below all came from one sample that was sequenced in a study of T cells after yellow fever vaccination. MiXCR was run by TCRdb on the 5' RACE reads, yielding one entry per CDR3 protein. This table holds about 25,000 distinct CDR3 sequences, around 3.4% found once. The starting material was PBMCs, either bulk or a sorted T-cell subset (CD4+, CD8+, memory, or dextramer-sorted; not recorded which), obtained 45 days after the first yellow fever vaccination. All receptors derive from a man aged 18 to 30 who received the YFV17D yellow fever vaccine.

The table lists this clonotype with many counts. V usage is TRBV7-2 and J usage is TRBJ2-3, with unresolved D. CDR3 size: 15 residues. Deletions cut 3 bases from V and 2 bases from J, with 12 bases between. Germline CDR1 SGHTA, CDR2 FQGNSA. In nucleotides, the CDR3 is TGTGCCAGCAGCTTCCTGGGGTATCACACAGATACGCAGTATTTT. Encoded protein: CASSFLGYHTDTQYF.

The table lists this clonotype with many counts. CDR3 residues: CASSRGGYGYTF. CDR3 sequence (DNA): TGTGCCAGCAGCCGGGGGGGCTATGGCTACACCTTC. This chain uses TRBV12-3 or TRBV12-4 with TRBJ1-2; D may be TRBD1 (5 bases). V shed 6 bases and J shed 4 bases, with 9 bases lying between them. The CDR3 has 12 amino acids.

This clonotype came up a few times. The chain couples TRBV12-5 to TRBJ2-7, with 8 bases aligning to TRBD2. The CDR3 runs to 14 residues. Trimming cost V 7 bases and J 5 bases; bases outside gene matches: 10. Germline V gene sequence: CDR1 LGHNT, CDR2 FRNRAP. CDR3 bases: TGTGCTAGTGCCTTACCCGGGAGGGAACACGAGCAGTACTTC. Translating it yields CASALPGREHEQYF.

This clonotype occurred many times. The chain uses TRBV7-3 and TRBJ1-1; no definite D call. V was trimmed by 0 bases and J by 7 bases, leaving 9 bases between them. The CDR3 is 13 residues long. Germline-derived CDR1 and CDR2 are SGHTA and FQGTGA. This CDR3 reads CASSLTVSSEAFF. The CDR3 DNA reads as TGTGCCAGCAGCTTAACTGTCAGTAGTGAAGCTTTCTTT.